In its sample, the clone carrying this TCR beta chain was seen once. Its antigen is still unknown. The CDR3 is 16 residues long. V trimming: 0 bases; J trimming: 3 bases; junction bases outside the gene matches: 6. CDR1 is SGHTS, CDR2 YDEGEE, per germline. The data were obtained in a study of shared clonotypes between healthy human individuals. Across the whole study: The donor group consisted of a couple of women and three men, aged 18 to 49. Whole-study findings and limits: Sampling used blood alone; tissue repertoires probably differ.

DNA at around 210 ng, roughly 30,000 T cell genomes, went into sorted-subset replicate PCRs. This table comes from immunoSEQ multiplex PCR, and its TCRdb copy is limited to in-frame clones, with some not included. Among millions of clones listed, under 95% were seen once. Naive CD8 cells were CD45RO-negative, positively selected for CCR7, excluding terminally differentiated effector memory CD45RA+ cells. The sample consisted of naive CD8+ T cells from PBMCs. This clonotype originated in a man in his late teens or twenties in good health. Some clones in this sample may be carry-over from other donors' samples. The V call is TRBV5-8, the J call TRBJ2-3; TRBD2 aligns across 8 bases. In nucleotides, the CDR3 is TGTGCCAGCAGCTTGGCGGGAGGGTGGGGTACAGATACGCAGTATTTT. Protein sequence: CASSLAGGWGTDTQYF.